The rows below give T cell receptor beta chains drawn from one sample of a study of shared clonotypes between healthy human individuals. TCRdb keeps only in-frame clones here, not all; method: immunoSEQ multiplex PCR. The data show approximately 340,000 clones, over 70% seen once. The sequencing sample was made of memory CD4+ T cells sorted from blood. These receptors were taken from a man aged 25 to 40 in good health. The conserved cysteine and the conserved F or W are not part of the CDR3 here.

V gene	J gene	CDR3 protein
TRBV5-6	TRBJ2-7	ASSQINEGFAYEQY
TRBV7-9	TRBJ2-1	ASSQGRGPYNEQF
TRBV25-1	TRBJ2-2	ASSEGGRSGELF
TRBV28	TRBJ1-5	ASSPTGEGDQPQH
TRBV11-3	TRBJ2-7	ASSLAVMGLNSSYEQY
TRBV4-3	TRBJ1-2	ASSPVGDRT
TRBV18	TRBJ2-5	ASSPGGRGRETQY
TRBV10-1	TRBJ2-7	ASSESVDRGRSYEQY
TRBV2	TRBJ2-7	ASSAYPPRGLFDEQY
TRBV6-1	TRBJ2-1	ASSAAGGLTYNEQF
TRBV4-2	TRBJ2-3	ASSRHLGQREFSDTQY
TRBV19	TRBJ2-3	ASRSSTSGTDTQY
TRBV29-1	TRBJ1-1	SVWDHPLAF
TRBV30	TRBJ1-6	AWSADRANSPLH
TRBV10-1	TRBJ1-1	ASSVPGGARNTEAF
TRBV7-3	TRBJ2-5	ASSSSRSGTQY
TRBV6-5	TRBJ1-3	ASSYGTNSGNTIY
TRBV7-9	TRBJ2-5	ASHLAEETQY
TRBV7-6	TRBJ2-7	ASSLAGGRAIYEQY
TRBV5-1	TRBJ2-1	ASSLGRNSYNEQF
TRBV9	TRBJ2-2	ASSGTGYTGELF
TRBV11-3	TRBJ2-3	ASSLSRVDTQY
TRBV10-3	TRBJ2-1	AISDRWEGGEQF
TRBV2	TRBJ2-1	ALRREVEQF
TRBV2	TRBJ1-5	ASSDPQGARNRNQPQH
TRBV2	TRBJ2-5	ASTRYQETQY
TRBV7-2	TRBJ2-1	ARIRSHHNEQF
TRBV6-1	TRBJ1-3	ASSRYGNTIY
TRBV28	TRBJ1-1	ASSLDRLYTEAF
TRBV6-1	TRBJ2-7	ASRQVYEQY
TRBV10-3	TRBJ2-1	AISDSTRRTLRANEQF
TRBV2	TRBJ2-3	ASSDLAGVVADTQY
TRBV11-2	TRBJ2-1	ASRTSGSSYNEQF
TRBV5-1	TRBJ1-2	ASSLDGAYGYT
TRBV19	TRBJ2-5	ASRTGGGETQY
TRBV6-1	TRBJ2-7	ASSAFGTSEYEQY
TRBV6-4	TRBJ1-2	ASSPSAAGGYGYGYT
TRBV20-1	TRBJ2-1	SASRAHEQF
TRBV11-2	TRBJ2-2	ASSKQGAQNTGELF